The 23 T cell receptor beta chains below were found in one sample sequenced in a study of identical twins. Using its own MiXCR run on the 5' RACE reads, TCRdb lists one record per CDR3 protein. Of some 600,000 distinct CDR3 sequences listed, under 8.5% are singletons. These records were also assigned to another study, of yellow fever vaccine responses in identical twins.

Sequenced sample: PBMCs. Every receptor here comes from a woman aged 18 to 35 in good health.

This clonotype was seen ten or more times. This sequence joins TRBV3-1 and TRBJ2-5, with TRBD1 identical over 8 bases. Germline assignment: CDR1 LGHDT and CDR2 YNNKEL (reference sequence). V trimming: 8 bases; J trimming: 7 bases; junction bases outside the gene matches: 6. The CDR3 has 12 amino acids. The CDR3: CASPDRAGTQYF. The CDR3 nucleotides are TGTGCCAGCCCGGACAGGGCGGGGACCCAGTACTTC.

Only a few counts were recorded for this clonotype. The V and J genes are TRBV7-8 and TRBJ2-3, with 13 bases identical to TRBD2. Germline V gene sequence: CDR1 SGHVS, CDR2 FQNEAQ. J was trimmed by 0 bases and V by 6 bases; bases with no gene match: 12. The CDR3 length is 19 residues. In DNA, the CDR3 is TGTGCCAGCAGAACCGACGAGGGACTAGCGGGATCTAGCACAGATACGCAGTATTTT. It codes for CASRTDEGLAGSSTDTQYF.

The chain has TRBV5-1 and TRBJ2-7, with D possibly matching TRBD2 (6 bases). Trimming pared 0 bases from V and 2 bases from J, leaving 12 bases between. This CDR3 is built from 15 residues. Germline assignment: CDR1 SGHRS and CDR2 YFSETQ. The CDR3 loop is CASSLGGLSTYEQYF. CDR3 DNA sequence: TGCGCCAGCAGCTTGGGGGGACTCTCTACCTACGAGCAGTACTTC.

This clonotype was seen a handful of times. The chain is built from TRBV29-1 and TRBJ2-1, with 11 positions matching TRBD2. The V gene end was trimmed by 4 bases and the J gene end by 4 bases; junction bases not matched to a gene: 9. Germline V gives CDR1 SQVTM, CDR2 ANQGSEA. This CDR3 contains 16 residues. CDR3 protein: CSVVGLAGGSYNEQFF. The CDR3 DNA reads TGCAGCGTTGTGGGGCTAGCGGGAGGTAGTTACAATGAGCAGTTCTTC.

This clonotype was recorded at least ten times. The rearrangement uses TRBV29-1 and TRBJ2-5; D gene ambiguous. The germline V and J ends were trimmed by 4 bases and 1 base, with 13 bases remaining between them. CDR1 SQVTM and CDR2 ANQGSEA come from the germline V gene. The CDR3 runs to 14 residues. CDR3 sequence reads: CSVGPRRVQETQYF. The CDR3 nucleotides read TGCAGCGTTGGTCCCCGACGGGTCCAAGAGACCCAGTACTTC.

The chain combines TRBV27 with TRBJ2-1; perhaps TRBD2 as D (6 bases). Trimming left V 7 bases short and J 0 bases short, with 10 bases between. Germline CDR1 MNHEY, CDR2 SMNVEV (reference sequence). The CDR3 length is 14 residues. CDR3 protein: CASNGRSSYNEQFF. The CDR3 DNA reads as TGTGCCAGCAACGGGAGAAGCTCCTACAATGAGCAGTTCTTC.

This clonotype has only a few counts. The chain is built from TRBV12-3 or TRBV12-4 and TRBJ2-1, with 7 bases matching TRBD2. Losses at the gene ends were 6 bases for V and 6 bases for J; bases not matched to a gene: 14. CDR3 length: 16 amino acids. The CDR3 DNA follows: TGTGCCAGCAGCCCGCAGGGTTCAGGACTAGTCAATGAGCAGTTCTTC. Its protein is CASSPQGSGLVNEQFF.

The rearrangement joins TRBV3-1 to TRBJ2-1; 16 bases match TRBD2. Per germline, CDR1 LGHDT and CDR2 YNNKEL (reference sequence). The CDR3 is 15 amino acids. V dropped 4 bases and J dropped 9; count of bases not matched to a gene: 3. CDR3 DNA sequence: TGTGCCAGCAGCCGGGGACTAGCGGGGGGGGGTGAGCAGTTCTTC. It codes for CASSRGLAGGGEQFF.

This clonotype was picked up a small number of times. The chain uses TRBV25-1 and TRBJ1-6; 7 nucleotides line up with TRBD1. Germline V gives CDR1 MGHDK, CDR2 SYGVNS. Trimming removed 2 bases from V and 10 bases from J; junction bases left unmatched: 8. The CDR3 spans 15 residues. As DNA, the CDR3 is TGTGCCAGCAGTGAAGAGACAGGGAGGGGCTCACCCCTCCACTTT. Protein product: CASSEETGRGSPLHF.

The sample holds many counts of this clonotype. This rearrangement joins TRBV29-1 to TRBJ1-5; 7 positions agree with TRBD1. The germline CDR1 and CDR2 sequences are SQVTM and ANQGSEA. J gave up 4 bases and V 4 bases, and 7 bases lay outside the gene matches. This CDR3 spans 14 amino acids. The CDR3 is CSVVLTQGNQPQHF. CDR3 sequence (DNA): TGCAGCGTTGTGCTTACACAGGGGAATCAGCCCCAGCATTTT.

This chain uses TRBV28 with TRBJ2-1, with a possible D match to TRBD2 (7 bases). Germline V gene data show CDR1 as MDHEN and CDR2 as SYDVKM. The ends were cut back, 6 bases at V and 5 bases at J, with 20 bases in the middle. This CDR3 spans 16 amino acids. CDR3 nucleotides: TGTGCCAGCAGCCCTATAGGGGGGGACTGGGACAATGAGCAGTTCTTC. This translates into CASSPIGGDWDNEQFF.

For this clonotype: One end of the junction fails to match germline, which may point to a read error. This chain connects TRBV20-1 to TRBJ2-5; D is unresolved. This CDR3 spans 12 amino acids. Germline assignment: CDR1 DFQATT and CDR2 SNEGSKA (reference sequence). Here the CDR3 DNA reads TGCAGCGCTATGAGGTCCGGAGAGACCCAGTACTTC. This sequence encodes CSAMRSGETQYF.

There are a few counts of this clonotype. V gene TRBV5-6 combines with J gene TRBJ2-7, with D tentatively TRBD1 (6 bases). Trimming removed 4 bases at V and 5 bases at J, with 10 bases between. In germline, CDR1 is SGHDT, CDR2 YYEEEE. CDR3 size: 12 residues. The CDR3 DNA reads as TGTGCCAGCAGCCTGGACAGTAACGAGCAGTACGTC. Translation: CASSLDSNEQYV.

In its sample, this clonotype was seen a few times. This chain uses TRBV2 with TRBJ1-6; D is possibly TRBD1 (5 bases). The germline V and J ends were trimmed by 1 base and 11 bases, with 15 bases remaining between them. The CDR3 extends over 15 amino acids. The V gene's germline CDR1 is SNHLY and CDR2 FYNNEI. The CDR3 region has the DNA TGTGCCAGCAGTGAAGACGACAGCGCCCGGGCACCCCTCCACTTT. Translating gives CASSEDDSARAPLHF.

This clonotype has just a few counts. The rearrangement uses TRBV3-1 and TRBJ2-3; D call uncertain. Germline CDR1 is LGHDT and CDR2 is YNNKEL (reference sequence). Trimming shortened V by 5 bases and J by 2 bases, and 8 bases separated the two germline ends. CDR3 length equals 13 residues. CDR3 loop: CASSDTFTDTQYF. CDR3 DNA sequence: TGTGCCAGCAGCGACACCTTCACAGATACGCAGTATTTT.

In its sample, this clonotype was seen many times. CDR3 amino acids: CASSDVSTPNSPLHF. The CDR3 bases are TGTGCCAGCAGCGACGTATCGACCCCTAATTCACCCCTCCACTTT. The chain has TRBV2 and TRBJ1-6, with D uncertain. This CDR3 comprises 15 residues. Germline-derived CDR1 and CDR2 are SNHLY and FYNNEI. Trimming pared 6 bases from V and 6 bases from J, leaving 15 bases between.

This clonotype was detected a few times. Here the CDR3 reads CASSERAGVGEQYV. The DNA for the CDR3 is TGTGCCAGCAGTGAAAGAGCAGGGGTGGGCGAGCAGTACGTC. This chain uses TRBV2 with TRBJ2-7, with D possibly matching TRBD1 (6 bases). V was cut by 2 bases and J by 6 bases, with 14 bases left in between. Germline loops: CDR1 SNHLY, CDR2 FYNNEI. CDR3 length equals 14 residues.

Ten or more counts support this clonotype. V gene TRBV5-1 combines with J gene TRBJ2-7; possible D gene TRBD2, 6 bases. This CDR3 has 16 amino acids. From germline, CDR1 is SGHRS and CDR2 YFSETQ. Trimming removed 0 bases from V and 4 bases from J, with 17 bases in between. DNA of the CDR3: TGCGCCAGCAGCTTGGAGGGTATAGCGGCGGGGTACGAGCAGTACTTC. It translates to CASSLEGIAAGYEQYF.

The sample holds many counts of this clonotype. V is TRBV12-3 or TRBV12-4 and J is TRBJ2-7, with TRBD1 matching over 11 bases. After removal of 4 bases from V and 3 bases from J, the junction contained 2 bases not matched to a gene. The length of the CDR3 is 14 residues. CDR3 residues: CASSSGTGGYEQYV. The DNA for the CDR3 is TGTGCCAGCAGTTCCGGGACAGGGGGCTACGAGCAGTACGTC.

This clonotype was picked up a small number of times. V gene TRBV29-1 combines with J gene TRBJ1-2; tentatively, D is TRBD1 (6 bases). Looked up from germline, CDR1 is SQVTM and CDR2 is ANQGSEA. V gave up 4 bases and J gave up 5 bases, with 14 bases separating them. The CDR3 has 13 amino acids. The CDR3 region has the DNA TGCAGCGTTGTTTTGGACAGTCATTATGGCTACACCTTC. Its translation: CSVVLDSHYGYTF.

This clonotype was picked up a small number of times. The chain combines TRBV6-1 with TRBJ1-5, with 10 bases matching TRBD1. This CDR3 spans 13 amino acids. Germline trimming cut 6 bases from V and 11 bases from J; bases unmatched to any gene: 7. The germline V gene encodes CDR1 MNHNS and CDR2 SASEGT. CDR3 DNA: TGTGCCAGCAGCCCCGGGACAGGGGTGGCCCAGCATTTT. Encoded protein: CASSPGTGVAQHF.

At least ten counts were recorded for this clonotype. This chain links TRBV6-2 or TRBV6-3 with TRBJ2-7, with D hard to call. Trimming stripped 4 bases from V and 0 bases from J, with 7 bases between. The CDR3 consists of 13 residues. Germline V gives CDR1 MNHEY, CDR2 SVGEGT. The CDR3 sequence is CASSWTSSYEQYF. CDR3 coding DNA: TGTGCCAGCAGTTGGACCAGCTCCTACGAGCAGTACTTC.

This clonotype was found a few times. One junction end disagrees with the germline gene, perhaps due to a read error. The chain uses TRBV20-1 and TRBJ2-1; 10 nucleotides agree with TRBD2. The CDR3 covers 17 residues. CDR1 and CDR2 from the germline V gene are DFQATT and SNEGSKA (reference sequence). The CDR3 is CSARGLAALGGYNEQFF. In DNA form, the CDR3 reads TGCAGTGCCAGAGGACTAGCGGCCCTAGGAGGATACAATGAGCAGTTCTTC.